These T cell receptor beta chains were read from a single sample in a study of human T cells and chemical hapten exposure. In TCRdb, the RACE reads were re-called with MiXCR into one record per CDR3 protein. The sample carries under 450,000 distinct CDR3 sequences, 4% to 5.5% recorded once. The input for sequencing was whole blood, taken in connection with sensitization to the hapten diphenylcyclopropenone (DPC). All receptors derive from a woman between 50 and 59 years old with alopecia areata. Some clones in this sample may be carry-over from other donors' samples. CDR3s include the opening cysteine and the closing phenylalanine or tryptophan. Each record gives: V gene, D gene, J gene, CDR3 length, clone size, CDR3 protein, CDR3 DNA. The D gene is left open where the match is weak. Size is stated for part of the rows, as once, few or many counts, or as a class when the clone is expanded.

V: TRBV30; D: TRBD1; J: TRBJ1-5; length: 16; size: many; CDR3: CAWSSETGRRNQPQHF; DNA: TGTGCCTGGAGTTCCGAGACAGGGAGACGAAATCAGCCCCAGCATTTT
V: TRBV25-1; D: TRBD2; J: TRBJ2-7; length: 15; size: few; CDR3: CASSDTSGRVYEQYF; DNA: TGTGCCAGCAGTGATACTAGCGGGAGGGTATACGAGCAGTACTTC
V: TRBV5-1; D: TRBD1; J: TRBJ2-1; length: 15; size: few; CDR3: CASTQGAKTYNEQFF; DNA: TGCGCCAGCACACAGGGGGCAAAAACCTACAATGAGCAGTTCTTC
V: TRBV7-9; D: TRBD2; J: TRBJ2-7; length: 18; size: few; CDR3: CASSSLTSGRAISYEQYF; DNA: TGTGCCAGCAGCTCCCTAACTAGCGGGAGGGCAATAAGTTACGAGCAGTACTTC
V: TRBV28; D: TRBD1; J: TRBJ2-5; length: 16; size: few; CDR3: CASSPTGGGNQETQYF; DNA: TGTGCCAGCAGTCCTACAGGGGGCGGGAACCAAGAGACCCAGTACTTC
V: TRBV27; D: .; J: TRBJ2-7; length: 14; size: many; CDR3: CASSSQLAIYEQYF; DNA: TGTGCCAGCAGTTCCCAACTAGCTATATACGAGCAGTACTTC
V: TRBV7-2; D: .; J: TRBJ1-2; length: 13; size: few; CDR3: CASSTGTTYGYTF; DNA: TGTGCCAGCAGCACCGGGACAACCTATGGCTACACCTTC
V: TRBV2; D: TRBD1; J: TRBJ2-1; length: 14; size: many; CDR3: CASIRDRAYNEQFF; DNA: TGTGCCAGCATCAGGGACAGGGCTTACAATGAGCAGTTCTTC
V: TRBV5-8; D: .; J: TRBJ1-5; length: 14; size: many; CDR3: CASTPGQSNQPQHF; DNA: TGTGCCAGCACCCCTGGTCAGTCCAATCAGCCCCAGCATTTT
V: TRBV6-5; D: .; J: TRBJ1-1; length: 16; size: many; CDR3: CASSYFLDSLNTEAFF; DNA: TGTGCCAGCAGTTACTTTCTGGACAGCTTGAACACTGAAGCTTTCTTT
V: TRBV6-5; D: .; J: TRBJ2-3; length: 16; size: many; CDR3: CASSTPLGMGTDTQYF; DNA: TGTGCCAGCAGCACACCCCTAGGGATGGGCACAGATACGCAGTATTTT
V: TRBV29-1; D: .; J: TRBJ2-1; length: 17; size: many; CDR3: CSVQDRSTGGRGNEQFF; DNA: TGCAGCGTTCAAGATAGGAGTACGGGGGGCAGGGGCAATGAGCAGTTCTTC
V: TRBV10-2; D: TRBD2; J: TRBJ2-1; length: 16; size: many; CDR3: CASSESGLAGVDEQFF; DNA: TGCGCCAGCAGTGAGTCGGGACTAGCGGGAGTAGATGAGCAGTTCTTC
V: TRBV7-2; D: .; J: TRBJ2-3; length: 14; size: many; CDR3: CASSLVVVSDTQYF; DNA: TGTGCCAGCAGCTTAGTGGTAGTGTCAGATACGCAGTATTTT
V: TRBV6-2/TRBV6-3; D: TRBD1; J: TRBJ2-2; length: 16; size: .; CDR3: CASSPDRGRNTGELFF; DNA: TGTGCCAGCAGCCCCGACAGGGGGAGAAACACCGGGGAGCTGTTTTTT
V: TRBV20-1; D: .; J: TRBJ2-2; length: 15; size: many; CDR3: CSARDKDQYTGELFF; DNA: TGCAGTGCTAGAGATAAGGACCAATACACCGGGGAGCTGTTTTTT
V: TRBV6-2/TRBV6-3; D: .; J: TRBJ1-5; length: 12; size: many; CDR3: CASSSGSPPQHF; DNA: TGTGCCAGCAGTTCAGGGAGTCCGCCCCAGCATTTT
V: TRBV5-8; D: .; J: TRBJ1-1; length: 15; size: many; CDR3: CASSLAGSRNTEAFF; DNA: TGTGCCAGCAGCTTGGCGGGCAGCCGGAACACTGAAGCTTTCTTT
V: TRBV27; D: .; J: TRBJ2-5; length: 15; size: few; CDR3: CASSPARTTGGTQYF; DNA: TGTGCCAGCAGTCCAGCTCGGACTACTGGCGGGACCCAGTACTTC
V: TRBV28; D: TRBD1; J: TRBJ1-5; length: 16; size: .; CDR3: CASSAHRGLGNQPQHF; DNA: TGTGCCAGCAGTGCTCACAGGGGTCTGGGCAATCAGCCCCAGCATTTT
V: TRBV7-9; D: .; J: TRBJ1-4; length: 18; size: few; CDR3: CASSFPPGGAMINEKLFF; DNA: TGTGCCAGCAGCTTCCCCCCGGGAGGGGCGATGATTAATGAAAAACTGTTTTTT
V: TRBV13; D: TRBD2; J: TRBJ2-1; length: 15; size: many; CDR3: CASSPRLAGGHEQFF; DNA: TGTGCCAGCAGCCCCCGACTAGCGGGGGGGCATGAGCAGTTCTTC
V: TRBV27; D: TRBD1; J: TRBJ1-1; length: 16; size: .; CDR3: CASSLGGRGPGAEAFF; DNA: TGTGCCAGCAGTTTAGGGGGCAGGGGGCCCGGGGCTGAAGCTTTCTTT
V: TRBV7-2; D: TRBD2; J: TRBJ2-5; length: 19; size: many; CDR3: CASSPRLDGAGGHQETQYF; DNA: TGTGCCAGCAGCCCCCGGTTGGACGGGGCGGGAGGCCACCAAGAGACCCAGTACTTC
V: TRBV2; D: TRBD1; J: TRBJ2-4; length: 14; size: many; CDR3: CASSEAWTGSIQYF; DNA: TGTGCCAGCAGTGAAGCCTGGACAGGGAGCATTCAGTACTTC
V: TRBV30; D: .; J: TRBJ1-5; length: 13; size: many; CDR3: CAWKQGGGQPQHF; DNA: TGTGCCTGGAAACAGGGCGGTGGTCAGCCCCAGCATTTT
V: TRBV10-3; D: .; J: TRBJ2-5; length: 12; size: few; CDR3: CAISEPQETQYF; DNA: TGTGCCATCAGTGAGCCCCAAGAGACCCAGTACTTC
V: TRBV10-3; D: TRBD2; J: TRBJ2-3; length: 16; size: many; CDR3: CAISEALAGRTDTQYF; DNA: TGTGCCATCAGTGAGGCACTAGCGGGGCGCACAGATACGCAGTATTTT
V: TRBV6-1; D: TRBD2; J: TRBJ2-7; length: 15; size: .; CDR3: CASSEAGGRNYEQYF; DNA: TGTGCCAGCAGTGAAGCGGGCGGGAGGAACTACGAGCAGTACTTC